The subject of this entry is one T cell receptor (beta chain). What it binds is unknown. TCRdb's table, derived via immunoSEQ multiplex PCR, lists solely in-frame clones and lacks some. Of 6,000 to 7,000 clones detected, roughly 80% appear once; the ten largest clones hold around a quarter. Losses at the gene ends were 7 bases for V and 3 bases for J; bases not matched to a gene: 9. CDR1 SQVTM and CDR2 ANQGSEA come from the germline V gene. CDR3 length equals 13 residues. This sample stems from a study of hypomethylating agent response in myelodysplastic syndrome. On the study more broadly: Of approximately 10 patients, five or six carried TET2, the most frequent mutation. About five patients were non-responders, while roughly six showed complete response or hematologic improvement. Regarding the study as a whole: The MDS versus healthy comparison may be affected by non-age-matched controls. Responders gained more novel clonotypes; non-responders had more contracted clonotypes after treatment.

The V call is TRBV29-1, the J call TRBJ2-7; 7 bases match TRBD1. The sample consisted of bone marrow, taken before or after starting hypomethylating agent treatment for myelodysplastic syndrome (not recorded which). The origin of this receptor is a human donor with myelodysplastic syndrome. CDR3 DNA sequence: TGCAGCGCCCACGACAGGGACAGCTACGAGCAGTACTTC. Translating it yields CSAHDRDSYEQYF.